The next 2 T cell receptor beta chains were all read from a single sample in a study of regulatory T cells in long-lasting Graves disease. The time point here: newly diagnosed GD, antithyroid drugs for less than 3 months. Researchers made the TCR library from RNA that was extracted from PBMCs. Investigators prepared the TCR beta libraries by applying iRepertoire HTBI primers and Arm-PCR of CDR3 regions. TCRdb fed the multiplex PCR reads into MiXCR, producing one record per CDR3 protein. The data hold about 330,000 distinct CDR3 sequences, with roughly 15% observed a single time. The same specimen was also included in a second study, on T cells in Graves' hyperthyroidism and ophthalmopathy.

The sample was peripheral blood mononuclear cells (PBMCs), taken at new diagnosis, from a patient treated with antithyroid drugs. Receptors were obtained from a young woman with Graves disease.

As concerns this clonotype: A read error is likely here: a far larger clone is one base away. The chain links TRBV3-1 to TRBJ2-7; D perhaps matches TRBD2 (6 bases). CDR1 and CDR2 (germline): LGHDT, YNNKEL (reference sequence). There are 13 residues in the CDR3. Deletions cut 3 bases from V and 6 bases from J, with 12 bases between. CDR3 DNA: TGTGCCAGCAGCCAGAGGGGAGGACGCGAGCAGTACTTC. Amino acids: CASSQRGGREQYF.

The table lists this clonotype with many counts. The CDR3 loop reads CASSQRKNQETQYF. The CDR3 nucleotides read TGTGCCAGCAGCCAAAGGAAGAACCAAGAGACCCAGTACTTC. The chain couples TRBV28 to TRBJ2-5; D unresolved. Trimming shortened V by 6 bases and J by 0 bases, and 11 bases separated the two germline ends. Germline loops: CDR1 MDHEN, CDR2 SYDVKM. CDR3 length: 14 residues.